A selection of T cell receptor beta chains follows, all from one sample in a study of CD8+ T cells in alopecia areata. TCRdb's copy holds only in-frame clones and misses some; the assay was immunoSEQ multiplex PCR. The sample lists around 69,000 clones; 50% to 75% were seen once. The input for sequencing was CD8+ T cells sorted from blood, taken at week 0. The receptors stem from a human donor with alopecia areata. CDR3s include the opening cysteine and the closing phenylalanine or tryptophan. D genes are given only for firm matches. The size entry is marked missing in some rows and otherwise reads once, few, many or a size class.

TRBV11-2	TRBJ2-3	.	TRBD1	CASSSSKSRTGADTQYF	TGTGCCAGCAGCTCGTCAAAAAGTCGGACAGGGGCAGATACGCAGTATTTT
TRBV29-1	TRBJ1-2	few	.	CSVEEYGYGYTF	TGCAGCGTTGAAGAATACGGATATGGCTACACCTTC
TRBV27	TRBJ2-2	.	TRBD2	CASRLARNTGELFF	TGTGCCAGTCGACTAGCCCGGAACACCGGGGAGCTGTTTTTT
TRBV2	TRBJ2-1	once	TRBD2	CASRVNSGSDNEQFF	TGTGCCAGCAGGGTAAATAGCGGGAGTGACAATGAGCAGTTCTTC
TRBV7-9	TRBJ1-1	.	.	CASSRPGQNTEAFF	TGTGCCAGCAGCAGACCGGGACAGAACACTGAAGCTTTCTTT
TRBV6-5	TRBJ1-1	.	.	CASSYLGQEAFF	TGTGCCAGCAGTTACTTAGGGCAAGAAGCTTTCTTT
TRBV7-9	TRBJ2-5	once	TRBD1	CASSEPGGEYQETQYF	TGTGCCAGCAGCGAACCAGGGGGAGAGTACCAAGAGACCCAGTACTTC
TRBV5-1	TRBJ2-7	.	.	CASSFTGNEQYF	TGCGCCAGCAGCTTTACAGGGAACGAGCAGTACTTC
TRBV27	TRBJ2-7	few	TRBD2	CASRPGTLGLAGGSEQYF	TGTGCCAGCCGCCCCGGGACCTTGGGACTAGCGGGAGGGAGCGAGCAGTACTTC
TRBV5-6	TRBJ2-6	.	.	CASSSPHGANVLTF	TGTGCCAGCAGCTCCCCGCATGGGGCCAACGTCCTGACTTTC
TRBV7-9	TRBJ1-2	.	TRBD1	CASSLGGTGIPTVRYTF	TGTGCCAGCAGCTTAGGCGGGACAGGGATTCCAACTGTTCGCTACACCTTC
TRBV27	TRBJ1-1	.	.	CASSPRGGNRPEAFF	TGTGCCAGCAGCCCAAGGGGGGGTAACCGGCCTGAAGCTTTCTTT
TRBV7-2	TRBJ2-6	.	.	CASPTTPGANVLTF	TGTGCCAGCCCGACAACCCCTGGGGCCAACGTCCTGACTTTC
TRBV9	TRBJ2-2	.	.	CASTRLSSASAPGELFF	TGTGCCAGCACCCGACTATCAAGTGCTAGCGCTCCCGGGGAGCTGTTTTTT
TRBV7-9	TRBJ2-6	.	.	CASSLVLPGANVLTF	TGTGCCAGCAGCTTAGTTTTACCTGGGGCCAACGTCCTGACTTTC
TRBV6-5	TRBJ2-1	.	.	CASSLTPPLYNEQFF	TGTGCCAGCAGTCTCACTCCCCCCCTCTACAATGAGCAGTTCTTC
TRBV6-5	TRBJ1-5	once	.	CASSILSSSNQPQHF	TGTGCCAGCAGCATTCTTTCCTCTAGCAATCAGCCCCAGCATTTT
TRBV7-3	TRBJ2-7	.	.	CASSLLPPTYEQYF	TGTGCCAGCAGCTTACTCCCGCCCACCTACGAGCAGTACTTC
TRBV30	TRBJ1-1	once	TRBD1	CAWSDGTGGTEAFF	TGTGCCTGGAGTGATGGGACAGGGGGGACTGAAGCTTTCTTT
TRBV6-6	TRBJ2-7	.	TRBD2	CASSTGLAGAYEQYF	TGTGCCAGCAGTACCGGACTAGCGGGGGCCTACGAGCAGTACTTC
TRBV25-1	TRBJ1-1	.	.	CASSESPFMIGDTEAFF	TGTGCCAGCAGTGAATCACCCTTCATGATTGGAGACACTGAAGCTTTCTTT
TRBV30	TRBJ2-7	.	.	CAWTSDSSYEQYF	TGTGCCTGGACTTCGGACAGCTCCTACGAGCAGTACTTC
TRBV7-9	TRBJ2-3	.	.	CASSLLQLDTQYF	TGTGCCAGCAGTCTCCTACAGCTAGATACGCAGTATTTT
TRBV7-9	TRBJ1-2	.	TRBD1	CASSYGTGESRPYGYTF	TGTGCCAGCAGCTACGGGACAGGGGAGTCACGCCCTTATGGCTACACCTTC
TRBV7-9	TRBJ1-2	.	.	CASSALVRTFYGYTF	TGTGCCAGCAGCGCTTTAGTGAGGACCTTCTATGGCTACACCTTC
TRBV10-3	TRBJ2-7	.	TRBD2	CAISDGLAGTYEQYF	TGTGCCATCAGTGACGGGCTAGCGGGCACCTACGAGCAGTACTTC
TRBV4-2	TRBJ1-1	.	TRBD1	CASSQPTGRGEAFF	TGTGCCAGCAGCCAGCCGACAGGGCGGGGTGAAGCTTTCTTT
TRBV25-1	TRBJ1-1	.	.	CASSDPDDFTEAFF	TGTGCCAGCAGTGATCCCGATGACTTCACTGAAGCTTTCTTT
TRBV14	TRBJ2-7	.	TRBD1	CASSQDALGRGPYEQYF	TGTGCCAGCAGCCAAGACGCCTTGGGCAGGGGGCCCTACGAGCAGTACTTC
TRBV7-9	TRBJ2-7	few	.	CASSHHSDKLSRYEQYF	TGTGCCAGCAGCCACCATTCGGACAAGTTAAGCCGCTACGAGCAGTACTTC
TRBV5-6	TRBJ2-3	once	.	CASADMMEADTQYF	TGTGCCAGCGCGGACATGATGGAAGCAGATACGCAGTATTTT
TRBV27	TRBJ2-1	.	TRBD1	CASSPLGGTGVSEEQFF	TGTGCCAGCAGTCCACTCGGGGGGACAGGGGTATCAGAAGAGCAGTTCTTC
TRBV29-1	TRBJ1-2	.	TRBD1	CSLSGQGAYGYTF	TGCAGCCTTTCGGGACAGGGGGCCTATGGCTACACCTTC
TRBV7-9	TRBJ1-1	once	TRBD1	CASRDRGPGEAFF	TGTGCCAGCAGGGACAGGGGGCCTGGTGAAGCTTTCTTT
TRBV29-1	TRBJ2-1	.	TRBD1	CSVEGLLRDSSYNEQFF	TGCAGCGTTGAAGGTTTACTCCGGGACAGCTCCTACAATGAGCAGTTCTTC
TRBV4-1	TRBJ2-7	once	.	CASSLEHLAYEQYF	TGCGCCAGCAGCCTAGAACACTTGGCCTACGAGCAGTACTTC
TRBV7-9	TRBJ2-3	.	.	CASSLGQETDTQYF	TGTGCCAGCAGCTTAGGACAGGAAACAGATACGCAGTATTTT
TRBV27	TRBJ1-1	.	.	CASSLDKNTEAFF	TGTGCCAGCAGTTTAGACAAGAACACTGAAGCTTTCTTT
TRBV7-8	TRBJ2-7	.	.	CASSLGGGLNYEQYF	TGTGCCAGCAGCTTAGGAGGCGGATTGAACTACGAGCAGTACTTC
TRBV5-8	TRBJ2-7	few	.	CASSLGYEQYF	TGTGCCAGCAGCTTGGGTTACGAGCAGTACTTC